Given below is one TCR beta chain in context. Sequencing targeted TCR beta in T cells from blood (CD8+ and CD4+). Trimming removed 7 bases from V and 1 base from J, with 10 bases in between. The CDR3 runs to 14 residues. Per germline, CDR1 MNHEY and CDR2 SVGAGI. Random hexamers served to reverse transcribe roughly 0.45 to 1 ug RNA. immunoSEQ multiplex PCR amplified TCR beta CDR3 across 54 Vbeta, 13 Jbeta. TCRdb called the immunoSEQ multiplex PCR reads again in MiXCR, with one record for every CDR3 protein. The table lists 330,000 or so distinct CDR3 sequences, about 82% of them singletons. The sample originates from a study of CD8 T cells in Susac syndrome.

The chain employs TRBV6-5 and TRBJ2-2; no clear D. This sequence was found in a human donor with multiple sclerosis. The material sequenced was CD8+ T cells from PBMCs. DNA of the CDR3: TGTGCCAGCACCTTCACAGTGAACACCGGGGAGCTGTTTTTT. It yields the protein CASTFTVNTGELFF.